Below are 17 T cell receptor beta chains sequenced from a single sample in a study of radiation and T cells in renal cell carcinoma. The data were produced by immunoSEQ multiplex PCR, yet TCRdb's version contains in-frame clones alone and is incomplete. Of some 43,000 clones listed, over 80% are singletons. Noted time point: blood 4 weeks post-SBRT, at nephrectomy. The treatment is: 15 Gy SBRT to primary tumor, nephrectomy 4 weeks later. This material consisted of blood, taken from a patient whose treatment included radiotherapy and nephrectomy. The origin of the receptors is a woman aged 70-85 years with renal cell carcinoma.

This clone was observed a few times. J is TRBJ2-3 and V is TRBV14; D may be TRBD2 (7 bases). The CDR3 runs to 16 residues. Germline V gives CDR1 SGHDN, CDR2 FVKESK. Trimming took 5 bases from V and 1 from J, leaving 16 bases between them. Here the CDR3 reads CASSFGGGSGTDTQYF. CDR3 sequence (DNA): TGTGCCAGCAGCTTTGGCGGGGGCAGTGGCACAGATACGCAGTATTTT. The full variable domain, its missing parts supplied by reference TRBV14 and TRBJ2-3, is EAGVTQFPSHSVIEKGQTVTLRCDPISGHDNLYWYRRVMGKEIKFLLHFVKESKQDESGMPNNRFLAERTGGTYSTLKVQPAELEDSGVYFCASSFGGGSGTDTQYFGPGTRLTVL.

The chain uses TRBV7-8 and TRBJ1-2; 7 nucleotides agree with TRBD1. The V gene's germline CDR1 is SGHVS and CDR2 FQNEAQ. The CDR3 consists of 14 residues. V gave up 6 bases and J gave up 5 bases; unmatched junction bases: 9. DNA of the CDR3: TGTGCCAGCAGTGTCGGGACAGCCTATTATGGCTACACCTTC. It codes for CASSVGTAYYGYTF.

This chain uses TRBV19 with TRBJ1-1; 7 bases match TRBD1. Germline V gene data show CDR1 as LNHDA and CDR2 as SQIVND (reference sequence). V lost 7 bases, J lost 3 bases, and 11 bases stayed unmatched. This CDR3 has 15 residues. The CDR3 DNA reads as TGTGCCAGTACACAAAGTCACAGGGGCTACACTGAAGCTTTCTTT. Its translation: CASTQSHRGYTEAFF.

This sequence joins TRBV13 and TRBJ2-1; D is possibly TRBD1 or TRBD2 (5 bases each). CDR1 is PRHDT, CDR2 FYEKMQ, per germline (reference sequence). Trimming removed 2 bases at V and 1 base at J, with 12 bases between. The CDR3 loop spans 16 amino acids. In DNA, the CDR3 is TGTGCCAGCAGCTTACCCCGGGACCTTTCCTACAATGAGCAGTTCTTC. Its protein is CASSLPRDLSYNEQFF. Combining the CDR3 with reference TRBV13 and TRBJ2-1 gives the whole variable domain AAGVIQSPRHLIKEKRETATLKCYPIPRHDTVYWYQQGPGQDPQFLISFYEKMQSDKGSIPDRFSAQQFSDYHSELNMSSLELGDSALYFCASSLPRDLSYNEQFFGPGTRLTVL.

CDR3 nucleotide sequence: TGTGCCACCAGCAGAGATTTGGGGAGCAATCAGCCCCAGCATTTT. Translation gives CATSRDLGSNQPQHF. The chain couples TRBV15 to TRBJ1-5; no clear D. The germline V gene encodes CDR1 LNHNV and CDR2 YYDKDF (reference sequence). This CDR3 has 15 residues. With 0 bases removed from V and 1 base from J, the gap between germline ends came to 7 bases.

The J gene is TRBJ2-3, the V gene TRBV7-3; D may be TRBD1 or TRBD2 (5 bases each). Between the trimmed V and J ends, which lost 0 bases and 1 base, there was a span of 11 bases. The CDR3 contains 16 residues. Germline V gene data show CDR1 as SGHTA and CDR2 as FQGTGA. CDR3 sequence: CASSLTTLGGTDTQYF. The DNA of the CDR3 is TGTGCCAGCAGCTTAACCACCCTGGGGGGCACAGATACGCAGTATTTT.

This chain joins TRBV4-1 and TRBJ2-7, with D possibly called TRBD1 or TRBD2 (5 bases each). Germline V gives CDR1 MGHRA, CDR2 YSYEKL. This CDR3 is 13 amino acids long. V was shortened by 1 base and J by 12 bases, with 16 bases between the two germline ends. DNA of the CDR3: TGCGCCAGCAGCCAAGCGTCCCACGGGGACCTGTACTTC. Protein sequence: CASSQASHGDLYF.

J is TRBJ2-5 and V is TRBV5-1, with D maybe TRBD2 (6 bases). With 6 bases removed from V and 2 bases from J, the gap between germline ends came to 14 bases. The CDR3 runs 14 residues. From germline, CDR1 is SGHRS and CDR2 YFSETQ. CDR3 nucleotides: TGCGCCAGCATGCTCGGGAGAGGGCAAGAGACCCAGTACTTC. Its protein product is CASMLGRGQETQYF.

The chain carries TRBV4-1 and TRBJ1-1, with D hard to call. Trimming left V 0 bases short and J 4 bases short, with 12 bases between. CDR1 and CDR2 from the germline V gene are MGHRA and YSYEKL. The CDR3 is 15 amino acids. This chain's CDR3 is CASSQDIQPPTEAFF. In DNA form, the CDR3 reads TGCGCCAGCAGCCAAGATATACAGCCGCCCACTGAAGCTTTCTTT.

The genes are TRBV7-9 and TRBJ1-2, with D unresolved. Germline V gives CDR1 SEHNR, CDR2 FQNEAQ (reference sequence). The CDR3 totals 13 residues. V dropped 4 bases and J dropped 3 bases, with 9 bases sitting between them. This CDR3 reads CASSSGRDYGYTF. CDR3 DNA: TGTGCCAGCAGCTCCGGCCGCGACTATGGCTACACCTTC.

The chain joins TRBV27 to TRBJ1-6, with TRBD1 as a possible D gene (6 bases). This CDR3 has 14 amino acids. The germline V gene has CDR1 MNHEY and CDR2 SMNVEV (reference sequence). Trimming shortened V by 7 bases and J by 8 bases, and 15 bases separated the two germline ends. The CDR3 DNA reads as TGTGCCAGCACCCGGGATTGGGGGCATTCACCCCTCCACTTT. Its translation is CASTRDWGHSPLHF.

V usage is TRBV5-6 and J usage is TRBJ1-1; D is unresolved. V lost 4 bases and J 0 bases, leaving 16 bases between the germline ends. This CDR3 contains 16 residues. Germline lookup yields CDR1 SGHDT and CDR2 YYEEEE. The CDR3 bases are TGTGCCAGCAGCCCCCGACACTCCATGATGAACACTGAAGCTTTCTTT. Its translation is CASSPRHSMMNTEAFF.

This chain's CDR3 is CASSLGTSGGQETQYF. CDR3 bases: TGTGCCAGCAGCCTCGGGACTAGCGGGGGTCAAGAGACCCAGTACTTC. The V gene is TRBV9, the J gene TRBJ2-5; TRBD2 matches at 14 bases. The CDR3 totals 16 residues. V was clipped by 4 bases and J by 2 bases; unmatched bases: 4. CDR1 is SGDLS and CDR2 is YYNGEE in the germline V gene.

In DNA form, the CDR3 reads TGTGCCAGCAGCGGCCGCGGGGGGGGCTCCTACAATGAGCAGTTCTTC. Encoded protein: CASSGRGGGSYNEQFF. The rearrangement uses TRBV5-4 and TRBJ2-1; 9 nucleotides match TRBD2. The CDR3 spans 16 residues. The V and J ends lost 4 bases and 0 bases, in that order; junction bases with no gene match: 5. Germline CDR1 reads SGHNT; CDR2 reads YYREEE (reference sequence).

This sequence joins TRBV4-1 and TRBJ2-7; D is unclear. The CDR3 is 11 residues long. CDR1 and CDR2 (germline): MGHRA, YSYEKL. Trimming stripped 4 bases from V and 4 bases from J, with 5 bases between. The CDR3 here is CASSPGYEQYF. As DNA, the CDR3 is TGCGCCAGCAGCCCTGGTTACGAGCAGTACTTC.

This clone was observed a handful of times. DNA for the CDR3: TGTGCCAGTACCATGGGGCAGGTTAATTCACCCCTCCACTTT. It specifies CASTMGQVNSPLHF. V usage is TRBV19 and J usage is TRBJ1-6; weak D call: TRBD1 (5 bases). The ends were cut back, 7 bases at V and 6 bases at J, with 13 bases in the middle. The CDR3 is made up of 14 amino acids. Germline V gives CDR1 LNHDA, CDR2 SQIVND (reference sequence).

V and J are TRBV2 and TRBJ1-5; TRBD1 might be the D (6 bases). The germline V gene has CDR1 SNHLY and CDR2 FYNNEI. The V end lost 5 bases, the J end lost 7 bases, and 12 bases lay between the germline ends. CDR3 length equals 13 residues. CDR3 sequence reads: CASSHRVWQPQHF. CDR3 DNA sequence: TGTGCCAGCAGTCACAGGGTGTGGCAGCCCCAGCATTTT.